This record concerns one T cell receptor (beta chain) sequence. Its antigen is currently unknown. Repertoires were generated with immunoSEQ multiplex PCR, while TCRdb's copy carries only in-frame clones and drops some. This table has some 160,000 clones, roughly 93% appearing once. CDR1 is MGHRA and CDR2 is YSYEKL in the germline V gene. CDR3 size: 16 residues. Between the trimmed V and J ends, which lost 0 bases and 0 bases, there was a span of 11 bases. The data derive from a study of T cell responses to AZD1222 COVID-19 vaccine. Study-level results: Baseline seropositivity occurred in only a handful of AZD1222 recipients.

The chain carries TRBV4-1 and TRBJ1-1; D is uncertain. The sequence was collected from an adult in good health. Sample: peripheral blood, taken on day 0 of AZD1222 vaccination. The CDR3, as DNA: TGCGCCAGCAGCCAAGACGGGGTCCTAATGAACACTGAAGCTTTCTTT. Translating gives CASSQDGVLMNTEAFF.